This TCR beta chain stems from a study of shared clonotypes between healthy human individuals. Study information: Per donor, three plates held CD4 naive cells, three held CD4 memory, two held CD8 naive and one held CD8 memory. Study findings and constraints: Apart from blood, nothing was sampled; tissue repertoires likely differ. Of the naive CD4 clonotypes, roughly 5% were shared across a few donors.

A remark on this clone: The antigen is undetermined.

Repertoires were generated with immunoSEQ multiplex PCR, while TCRdb's copy carries only in-frame clones and drops some. The sample records hundreds of thousands of clones, about 80% being singletons. Partitioning of CD4+ cells yielded a CD45RA+ naive subset and a CD45RA-negative memory subset. The clonotype was recovered from a woman in her thirties in good health. The sequenced material came from memory CD4+ T cells sorted from blood. The subset is: CD45RA-negative fraction.

In nucleotides, the CDR3 is TGTGCCAGCTCACCGGGGCAGGGGATCCACGAGCAGTACTTC. Its protein product is CASSPGQGIHEQYF. The chain has TRBV18 and TRBJ2-7; perhaps TRBD1 as D (6 bases). Trimming removed 3 bases at V and 5 bases at J, with 14 bases between. The CDR3 runs 14 residues. Germline CDR1 and CDR2: KGHSH and LQKENI.